A selection of T cell receptor beta chains follows, all from one sample in a study of vaccination effects on CD4 cells after COVID-19. Assay used: immunoSEQ multiplex PCR; TCRdb lists only in-frame clones, some missing. The profile covers around 40,000 clones, with around 75% appearing a single time and 30% to 40% taken by the ten largest. These receptors have no known antigen. The source material was CD4+ T cells from PBMCs cultured with a peptide pool, sampled before COVID-19 vaccination. All receptors derive from a human donor who had a prior SARS-CoV-2 infection. Each CDR3 is given without its conserved first and last residue.

CDR3,J,V
SASEGISYNEQF,TRBJ2-1,TRBV20-1
AWSPPYT,TRBJ1-2,TRBV30
ASNDPDLLNEQF,TRBJ2-1,TRBV4-1
ASRLVARELYGYT,TRBJ1-2,TRBV2
ASSAHRGRDTQY,TRBJ2-3,TRBV7-2
ASSLARLAEGYEQY,TRBJ2-7,TRBV11-3
ASSLEGALEGYT,TRBJ1-2,TRBV3-1/TRBV3-2
ASSPGHVGETQY,TRBJ2-5,TRBV6-5
ASRRTGGIYGYT,TRBJ1-2,TRBV27
ASKRKPGQRYEQY,TRBJ2-7,TRBV6-5
ARLGRPLYEQY,TRBJ2-7,TRBV19
ASSPNDRIHYGYT,TRBJ1-2,TRBV18
ASSFSPGQGAEKLF,TRBJ1-4,TRBV5-1
ASNNAGSEETQY,TRBJ2-5,TRBV5-1
ASSRGSAYTGELF,TRBJ2-2,TRBV7-3
ASSMNTEAF,TRBJ1-1,TRBV19
ASSPAGTQY,TRBJ2-5,TRBV12-3/TRBV12-4
ASSFHRTGSSEKLF,TRBJ1-4,TRBV5-8
ASSDQGLDNSPLH,TRBJ1-6,TRBV6-1
ASSQLGQGANEQY,TRBJ2-7,TRBV18
ASSFGTGGVTEAF,TRBJ1-1,TRBV7-9
ASRGRSSYEQY,TRBJ2-7,TRBV6-5
ASSQEGETEAF,TRBJ1-1,TRBV3-1/TRBV3-2
ASNDNQETQY,TRBJ2-5,TRBV2
ASSPQGAQDGYT,TRBJ1-2,TRBV18
ASSYGGLAGTRYEQY,TRBJ2-7,TRBV6-2/TRBV6-3
ASSGATGSLQPQH,TRBJ1-5,TRBV6-2/TRBV6-3
ASQLRQGGEQY,TRBJ2-7,TRBV11-3
ASSQGSSPTNEKLF,TRBJ1-4,TRBV4-1
ASTDRGLNYEQY,TRBJ2-7,TRBV5-6
ASRLAGGSNTQY,TRBJ2-3,TRBV6-5
ASSSRASNTEAF,TRBJ1-1,TRBV19
ASRSGGPGETQY,TRBJ2-5,TRBV5-4
ASTLTGGGIYEQY,TRBJ2-7,TRBV7-2
ASSGGAARETQY,TRBJ2-5,TRBV5-4
ASSFQQGRKTQY,TRBJ2-5,TRBV5-4
SVELGPGRTYEQY,TRBJ2-7,TRBV29-1
ASSIGWRGGLQIKNIQY,TRBJ2-4,TRBV19
ASSLGIVADTQY,TRBJ2-3,TRBV5-4
ASSLGSWDEKLF,TRBJ1-4,TRBV5-5
ASSTTTTGTNEKLF,TRBJ1-4,TRBV21-1
ASTTNANTGELF,TRBJ2-2,TRBV2
ASTPSWLPETQY,TRBJ2-5,TRBV5-8
ASSLLRGENGYT,TRBJ1-2,TRBV7-2
ASSLGSGSTNYGYT,TRBJ1-2,TRBV5-4
ASSPWTGGIQHQPQH,TRBJ1-5,TRBV7-2
ASSITLAGRNEQY,TRBJ2-7,TRBV19
ASSLMGQGSEQY,TRBJ2-7,TRBV27
ASRGQANYEQY,TRBJ2-7,TRBV5-6
ASASTGGTEAF,TRBJ1-1,TRBV25-1
ASSQVASGRAWGSDTQY,TRBJ2-3,TRBV4-3
ASSPRGGTGETQY,TRBJ2-5,TRBV7-6
ASSQEGDRGLF,TRBJ1-4,TRBV4-3
ASSVGGNSYNEQF,TRBJ2-1,TRBV9
ASSPLPGTSGRETQY,TRBJ2-5,TRBV2
ASGLVQELF,TRBJ2-2,TRBV12-5
ASRTTTVYEQY,TRBJ2-7,TRBV2
ASSPTDSLNYGYT,TRBJ1-2,TRBV7-3
ASSPRVYTDTQY,TRBJ2-3,TRBV5-6